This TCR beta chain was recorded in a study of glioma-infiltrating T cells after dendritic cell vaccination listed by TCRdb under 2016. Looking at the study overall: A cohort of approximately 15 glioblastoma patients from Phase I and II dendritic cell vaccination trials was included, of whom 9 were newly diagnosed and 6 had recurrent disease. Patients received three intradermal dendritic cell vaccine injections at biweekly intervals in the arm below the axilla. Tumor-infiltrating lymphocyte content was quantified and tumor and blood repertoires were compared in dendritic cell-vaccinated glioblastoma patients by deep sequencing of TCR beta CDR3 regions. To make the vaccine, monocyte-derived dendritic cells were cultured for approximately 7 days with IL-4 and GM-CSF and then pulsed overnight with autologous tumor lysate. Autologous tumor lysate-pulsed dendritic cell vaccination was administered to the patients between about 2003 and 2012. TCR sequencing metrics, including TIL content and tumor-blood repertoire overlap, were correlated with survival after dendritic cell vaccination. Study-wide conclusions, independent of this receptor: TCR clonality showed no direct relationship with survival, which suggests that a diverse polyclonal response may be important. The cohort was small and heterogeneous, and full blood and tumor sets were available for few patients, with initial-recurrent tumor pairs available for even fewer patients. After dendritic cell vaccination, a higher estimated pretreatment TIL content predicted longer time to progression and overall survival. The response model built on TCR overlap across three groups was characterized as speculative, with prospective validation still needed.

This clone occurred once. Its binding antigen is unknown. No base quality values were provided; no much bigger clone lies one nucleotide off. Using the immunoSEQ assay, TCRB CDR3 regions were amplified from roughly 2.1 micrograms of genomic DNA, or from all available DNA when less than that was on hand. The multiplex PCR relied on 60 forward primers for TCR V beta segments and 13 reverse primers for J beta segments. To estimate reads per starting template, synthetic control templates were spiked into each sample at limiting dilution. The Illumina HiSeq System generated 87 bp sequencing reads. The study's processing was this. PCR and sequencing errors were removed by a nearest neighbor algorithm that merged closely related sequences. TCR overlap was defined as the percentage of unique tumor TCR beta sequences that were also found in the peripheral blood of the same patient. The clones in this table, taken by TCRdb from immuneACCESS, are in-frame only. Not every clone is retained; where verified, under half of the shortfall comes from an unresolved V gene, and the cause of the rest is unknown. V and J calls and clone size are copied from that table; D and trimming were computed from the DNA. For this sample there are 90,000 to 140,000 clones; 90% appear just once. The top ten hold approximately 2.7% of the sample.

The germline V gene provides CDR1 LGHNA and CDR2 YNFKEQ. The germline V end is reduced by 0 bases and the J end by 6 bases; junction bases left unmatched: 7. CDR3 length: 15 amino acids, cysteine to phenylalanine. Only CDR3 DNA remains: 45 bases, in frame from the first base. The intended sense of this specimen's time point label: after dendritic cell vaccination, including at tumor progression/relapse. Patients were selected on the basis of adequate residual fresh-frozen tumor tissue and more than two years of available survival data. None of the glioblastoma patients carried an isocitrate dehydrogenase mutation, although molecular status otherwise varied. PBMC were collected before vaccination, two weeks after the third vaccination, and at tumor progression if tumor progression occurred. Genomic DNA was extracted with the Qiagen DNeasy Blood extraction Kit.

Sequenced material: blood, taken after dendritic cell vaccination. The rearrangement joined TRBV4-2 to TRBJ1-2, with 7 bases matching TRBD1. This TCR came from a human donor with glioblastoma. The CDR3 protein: CASSQDPEGADGYTF. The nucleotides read TGTGCCAGCAGCCAAGATCCCGAGGGGGCGGATGGCTACACCTTC.